Following are 2 T cell receptor beta chains from one sample sequenced in a study of T cells in Graves' hyperthyroidism and ophthalmopathy (dated 2019 in TCRdb). The library relied on multiplex PCR. TCRdb shows the sequencer as Illumina HiSeq 2000. The TCR beta CDR3 regions were amplified from RNA transcripts. For the first round of RT-PCR on the TCR CDR3, the HTBI primer set was used together with the Qiagen OneStep RT-PCR kit. TCRdb redid the processing of the public reads, applying fastp at Q25 and MiXCR, and retained in-frame beta chains. A single entry per CDR3 protein holds the most common genes and DNA from its merged rows. The sample profile shows about 600,000 distinct CDR3 sequences; approximately 15% of them were found once. Of the sample, roughly 7% is held by the ten largest clones. The sample was blood. The receptor source for this set is a woman aged 18-30 years with Graves' ophthalmopathy.

The rearrangement joins TRBV7-2 to TRBJ2-2; TRBD1 matches at 8 bases. The CDR3 is 15 residues long. CDR1 and CDR2 (germline): SGHTA, FQGNSA. The trim removed 3 bases at V and 3 bases at J, leaving 3 bases unmatched. The CDR3 protein is CASSFQGAYTGELFF. CDR3 DNA sequence: TGTGCCAGCAGCTTTCAGGGGGCCTACACCGGGGAGCTGTTTTTT. Full variable domain (remainder filled in from reference TRBV7-2 and TRBJ2-2): GAGVSQSPSNKVTEKGKDVELRCDPISGHTALYWYRQSLGQGLEFLIYFQGNSAPDKSGLPSDRFSAERTGGSVSTLTIQRTQQEDSAVYLCASSFQGAYTGELFFGEGSRLTVL.

This clonotype was detected many times. This sequence joins TRBV12-3 or TRBV12-4 and TRBJ1-1; D uncertain. CDR3 size: 13 residues. V lost 6 bases to trimming and J lost 0 bases, with 8 bases between them. The CDR3 DNA is TGTGCCAGCAGACCCAACATGAACACTGAAGCTTTCTTT. Protein product: CASRPNMNTEAFF.